Below, 20 T cell receptor beta chains from the same sample are listed, as sequenced in a study of lymphopenia after photon versus proton radiotherapy. Generated by immunoSEQ multiplex PCR, the TCRdb table keeps only in-frame clones and is missing some. The sample has about 27,000 clones, roughly 90% seen once; the top ten hold roughly 19%. Sample: peripheral blood, taken from a patient treated with photon-based radiotherapy. The receptors derive from a man aged 45-60 years with gastric cancer.

The chain couples TRBV9 to TRBJ1-3; possibly TRBD1 for D (6 bases). Trimming took 4 bases from V and 8 from J, leaving 13 bases between them. CDR3 length: 13 residues. Germline assignment: CDR1 SGDLS and CDR2 YYNGEE. The CDR3 nucleotides read TGTGCCAGCAGCACCCGGACAGCGGACACCATATATTTT. This encodes CASSTRTADTIYF.

The chain is built from TRBV30 and TRBJ2-7; 7 bases agree with TRBD1. This CDR3 comprises 12 residues. CDR1 and CDR2 (germline): GTSNPN, SVGIG (reference sequence). The ends lost 5 bases at V and 2 bases at J; junction bases unmatched: 3. DNA of the CDR3: TGTGCCTGGGGGCAGGGGGCCTACGAGCAGTACGTC. It translates to CAWGQGAYEQYV.

This clone turned up a few times. J is TRBJ2-1 and V is TRBV27; no firm D call. The V end was cut by 3 bases, the J end by 0 bases, with 6 bases between. From germline, CDR1 is MNHEY and CDR2 SMNVEV (reference sequence). CDR3 length: 14 residues. CDR3 loop: CASSFLGSYNEQFF. In DNA form, the CDR3 reads TGTGCCAGCAGTTTCCTGGGCTCCTACAATGAGCAGTTCTTC.

J is TRBJ2-3 and V is TRBV5-1; possible D gene TRBD1, 6 bases. The ends were cut back, 6 bases at V and 3 bases at J, with 17 bases in the middle. CDR3 length equals 15 residues. Germline V gene data show CDR1 as SGHRS and CDR2 as YFSETQ. For the CDR3, the DNA is TGCGCCAGCACGGAGACAGGCAGATTGACAGATACGCAGTATTTT. The encoded protein is CASTETGRLTDTQYF.

The chain combines TRBV6-4 with TRBJ2-7; 8 bases agree with TRBD1. This CDR3 spans 13 amino acids. The ends lost 3 bases at V and 6 bases at J; junction bases unmatched: 4. The germline V gene has CDR1 MRHNA and CDR2 SNTAGT. CDR3 nucleotides: TGTGCCAGCAGTGAACAACAGGGGGGCGAGCAGTACTTC. Translating it yields CASSEQQGGEQYF.

This clone appeared a few times. The chain carries TRBV27 and TRBJ2-1; 15 bases agree with TRBD2. The germline V gene has CDR1 MNHEY and CDR2 SMNVEV (reference sequence). The CDR3 has 17 residues. The V segment lost 8 bases and the J segment 5 bases; nucleotides outside the gene matches: 10. The CDR3 sequence is CASGGLAGGEANNEQFF. The CDR3 DNA reads as TGTGCCAGCGGGGGACTAGCGGGGGGAGAAGCCAACAATGAGCAGTTCTTC.

The CDR3 bases are TGTGCCAGCAGCTCCCGAGGGCTAGCGGGGGAAAATGAGCAGTTCTTC. Amino acids: CASSSRGLAGENEQFF. The chain recombines TRBV4-2 with TRBJ2-1, with TRBD2 matching 10 bases. The CDR3 is 16 amino acids. The germline V gene has CDR1 LGHNA and CDR2 YNFKEQ. Trimming removed 5 bases from V and 7 bases from J; junction bases left unmatched: 11.

The chain uses TRBV10-1 and TRBJ1-4, with D unresolved. This CDR3 spans 13 amino acids. Trimming removed 6 bases from V and 3 bases from J, with 8 bases in between. Germline CDR1 reads WNHNN; CDR2 reads SYGVQD (reference sequence). The CDR3: CASRGAANEKLFF. For the CDR3, the DNA is TGCGCCAGCAGGGGAGCGGCTAATGAAAAACTGTTTTTT.

The chain carries TRBV5-1 and TRBJ1-3; possible D gene TRBD1, 5 bases. V was pared by 0 bases and J by 5 bases, with 9 bases between. Germline V lookup: CDR1 SGHRS, CDR2 YFSETQ. The CDR3 length is 14 residues. CDR3 loop: CASSLGGERNTIYF. CDR3 DNA sequence: TGCGCCAGCAGCTTGGGAGGGGAGCGAAACACCATATATTTT.

The chain uses TRBV18 and TRBJ1-3; the D gene is possibly TRBD1 (6 bases). Germline V gives CDR1 KGHSH, CDR2 LQKENI. V was shortened by 3 bases and J by 1 base, with 10 bases between the two germline ends. CDR3 length equals 15 residues. The CDR3 here is CASSPPQGSGNTIYF. The CDR3 DNA reads as TGTGCCAGCTCACCGCCACAGGGTTCTGGAAACACCATATATTTT. The full variable domain, its missing parts supplied by reference TRBV18 and TRBJ1-3, is NAGVMQNPRHLVRRRGQEARLRCSPMKGHSHVYWYRQLPEEGLKFMVYLQKENIIDESGMPKERFSAEFPKEGPSILRIQQVVRGDSAAYFCASSPPQGSGNTIYFGEGSWLTVV.

This clone appeared a single time. The gene calls are TRBV5-6 and TRBJ2-5; no reliable D call. Trimming removed 4 bases from V and 5 bases from J, with 12 bases in between. CDR1 SGHDT and CDR2 YYEEEE come from the germline V gene. CDR3 length: 13 residues. As DNA, the CDR3 is TGTGCCAGCAGCGGAGACGCATGGGAGACCCAGTACTTC. Residues: CASSGDAWETQYF. The full variable domain, with the rest looked up from reference TRBV5-6 and TRBJ2-5, is DAGVTQSPTHLIKTRGQQVTLRCSPKSGHDTVSWYQQALGQGPQFIFQYYEEEERQRGNFPDRFSGHQFPNYSSELNVNALLLGDSALYLCASSGDAWETQYFGPGTRLLVL.

The CDR3 DNA is TGCGCCAGCAGTTCCCTAGGGACAGTCCAAGAGACCCAGTACTTC. Its protein product is CASSSLGTVQETQYF. The V call is TRBV5-1, the J call TRBJ2-5; 7 nucleotides agree with TRBD1. V lost 5 bases to trimming and J lost 1 base; unmatched junction nucleotides: 8. CDR1 is SGHRS and CDR2 is YFSETQ in the germline V gene. This CDR3 contains 15 residues. Using reference TRBV5-1 and TRBJ2-5 for the parts outside the CDR3, the full variable domain is KAGVTQTPRYLIKTRGQQVTLSCSPISGHRSVSWYQQTPGQGLQFLFEYFSETQRNKGNFPGRFSGRQFSNSRSEMNVSTLELGDSALYLCASSSLGTVQETQYFGPGTRLLVL.

The J gene is TRBJ1-1, the V gene TRBV2; D is undetermined. The V end lost 7 bases, the J end lost 4 bases, and 16 bases lay between the germline ends. Germline V CDR1 and CDR2: SNHLY, FYNNEI. The CDR3 spans 14 residues. The CDR3 DNA sequence: TGTGCCAGCAAATCTCCGGGGAAAGTCACTGAAGCTTTCTTT. It codes for CASKSPGKVTEAFF.

The chain is built from TRBV18 and TRBJ2-2; 13 bases fit TRBD2. This CDR3 contains 16 residues. The V and J ends lost 8 bases and 5 bases, in that order; junction bases with no gene match: 8. CDR1 and CDR2 (germline): KGHSH, LQKENI. The CDR3 DNA follows: TGTGCCAGCAGAGGACTAGCGGGGGCCCTGACCGGGGAGCTGTTTTTT. Protein: CASRGLAGALTGELFF.

This clone has a handful of counts. The chain combines TRBV5-6 with TRBJ2-5; D is unclear. The V end was cut by 7 bases, the J end by 0 bases, with 10 bases between. The CDR3 consists of 13 residues. CDR1 SGHDT and CDR2 YYEEEE come from the germline V gene. CDR3 sequence (DNA): TGTGCCAGCTTTACCATGTACCAAGAGACCCAGTACTTC. Translation: CASFTMYQETQYF. Using reference TRBV5-6 and TRBJ2-5 for the parts outside the CDR3, the full variable domain is DAGVTQSPTHLIKTRGQQVTLRCSPKSGHDTVSWYQQALGQGPQFIFQYYEEEERQRGNFPDRFSGHQFPNYSSELNVNALLLGDSALYLCASFTMYQETQYFGPGTRLLVL.

This clone was found once. The chain is built from TRBV4-2 and TRBJ1-3, with D unclear. Trimming left V 3 bases short and J 1 base short, with 4 bases between. The CDR3 contains 13 residues. The V gene's germline CDR1 is LGHNA and CDR2 YNFKEQ. The CDR3 DNA reads as TGTGCCAGCAGCCAGGGATCTGGAAACACCATATATTTT. Its protein is CASSQGSGNTIYF.

In its sample, this clone was seen once. The V gene is TRBV11-2, the J gene TRBJ2-7; D remains unclear. V lost 3 bases to trimming and J lost 0 bases, with 6 bases between them. The CDR3 spans 13 residues. The germline CDR1 and CDR2 sequences are SGHAT and FQNNGV. DNA of the CDR3: TGTGCCAGCAGCTTTGGGTCCTCCTACGAGCAGTACGTC. Translating gives CASSFGSSYEQYV.

The V gene is TRBV6-5, the J gene TRBJ2-4, with unresolved D. Germline CDR1 MNHEY, CDR2 SVGAGI. CDR3 size: 14 residues. The germline V and J ends were trimmed by 7 bases and 6 bases, with 16 bases remaining between them. CDR3 DNA: TGTGCCAGCATGAGTTCTGGGATACTAAACATTCAGTACTTC. Translating gives CASMSSGILNIQYF.

This chain uses TRBV7-3 with TRBJ1-5; 9 bases map to TRBD1. In germline, CDR1 is SGHTA, CDR2 FQGTGA. The CDR3 runs 16 residues. Trimming took 0 bases from V and 8 from J; bases not matched to a gene: 8. The CDR3 protein is CASSLTMGQGGKPQHF. The CDR3 DNA sequence: TGTGCCAGCAGCTTAACTATGGGACAGGGCGGGAAGCCCCAGCATTTT.

This chain uses TRBV6-1 with TRBJ1-1; no definite D call. The CDR3 spans 13 residues. The germline gives CDR1 MNHNS, CDR2 SASEGT. Trimming stripped 6 bases from V and 1 base from J, with 9 bases between. The CDR3 nucleotides are TGTGCCAGCAGGCGCAAATCGAACACTGAAGCTTTCTTT. This sequence encodes CASRRKSNTEAFF.